The next 17 T cell receptor beta chains were all read from a single sample in a study of cytomegalovirus exposure and HLA in healthy donors. Researchers ran the PCR with 60 Vbeta and 13 Jbeta primers. Clones were sequenced by immunoSEQ multiplex PCR, and TCRdb holds only the in-frame ones, with some missing. The table has about 160,000 clones, about 75% seen once. Sequencing used PBMCs. The receptor source for this set is a woman in her fifties or sixties in good health and CMV-seropositive.

The rearrangement uses TRBV19 and TRBJ2-7; a weak D match, TRBD1 (5 bases). The V end lost 5 bases, the J end lost 0 bases, and 11 bases lay between the germline ends. The CDR3 extends over 14 amino acids. In germline, CDR1 is LNHDA, CDR2 SQIVND (reference sequence). The CDR3 reads CASSLSGLSYEQYF. CDR3 DNA: TGTGCCAGTAGTCTCTCAGGGCTCTCCTACGAGCAGTACTTC. Drawing the rest from reference TRBV19 and TRBJ2-7, the complete variable domain is DGGITQSPKYLFRKEGQNVTLSCEQNLNHDAMYWYRQDPGQGLRLIYYSQIVNDFQKGDIAEGYSVSREKKESFPLTVTSAQKNPTAFYLCASSLSGLSYEQYFGPGTRLTVT.

This chain joins TRBV5-1 and TRBJ2-3; 8 bases match TRBD1. Per the germline V gene, CDR1 is SGHRS and CDR2 is YFSETQ. This CDR3 region has 14 residues. Germline trimming cut 1 base from V and 5 bases from J; bases unmatched to any gene: 3. CDR3 residues: CASSLTGGEDTQYF. The CDR3 bases are TGCGCCAGCAGCTTGACAGGGGGTGAAGATACGCAGTATTTT.

This clone has a single count. The chain couples TRBV5-1 to TRBJ2-2; perhaps TRBD1 as D (5 bases). This CDR3 region has 14 residues. The germline CDR1 and CDR2 sequences are SGHRS and YFSETQ. V was shortened by 3 bases and J by 1 base, with 7 bases between the two germline ends. For the CDR3, the DNA is TGCGCCAGCAGCTCCGACAGGAACACCGGGGAGCTGTTTTTT. Its translation: CASSSDRNTGELFF.

Remarks on this clone: Distinct nucleotide sequences in the sample also encode this CDR3. V gene TRBV5-1 combines with J gene TRBJ2-7; 7 bases fit TRBD1. J gave up 3 bases and V 3 bases, and 3 bases lay outside the gene matches. CDR1 SGHRS and CDR2 YFSETQ come from the germline V gene. The CDR3 has 13 residues. The chain's CDR3 is CASSSWDSYEQYF. CDR3 sequence (DNA): TGCGCCAGCAGCTCATGGGACAGCTACGAGCAGTACTTC.

V is TRBV15 and J is TRBJ2-3, with TRBD1 as a possible D gene (5 bases). Trimming pared 3 bases from V and 1 base from J, leaving 20 bases between. This CDR3 is built from 18 residues. Per germline, CDR1 LNHNV and CDR2 YYDKDF (reference sequence). The CDR3 here is CATSRDKGGSPRTDTQYF. Written as DNA, the CDR3 is TGTGCCACCAGCAGGGACAAGGGCGGATCCCCCCGCACAGATACGCAGTATTTT.

Concerning this clone: The junction does not match germline at one end; this may be a read error. V gene TRBV2 combines with J gene TRBJ2-7, with D unclear. This CDR3 spans 16 amino acids. The germline V gene has CDR1 SNHLY and CDR2 FYNNEI. The CDR3 DNA reads as TGTGCCAGCAGTGTTTTGAACGAACGCTCAAGCTTGGAGCGGTACTTC. Its translation: CASSVLNERSSLERYF.

This chain connects TRBV5-1 to TRBJ2-5, with 8 bases matching TRBD2. Germline loops: CDR1 SGHRS, CDR2 YFSETQ. CDR3 size: 16 residues. With 3 bases clipped from V and 3 bases from J, the junction kept 10 bases outside the gene matches. CDR3 coding DNA: TGCGCCAGCAGCTGGCGGCCGGGACTAGGGGAAGAGACCCAGTACTTC. This translates into CASSWRPGLGEETQYF.

This sequence joins TRBV7-2 and TRBJ2-3; D is undetermined. CDR1 SGHTA and CDR2 FQGNSA come from the germline V gene. The CDR3 covers 15 residues. The germline V and J ends were trimmed by 7 bases and 2 bases, with 16 bases remaining between them. The CDR3: CASTVGITPTDTQYF. The CDR3 DNA follows: TGTGCCAGCACTGTGGGCATTACTCCCACAGATACGCAGTATTTT.

The chain links TRBV13 to TRBJ1-2, with 7 bases fitting TRBD1. This CDR3 spans 13 amino acids. J gave up 2 bases and V 5 bases, and 2 bases lay outside the gene matches. The V gene's germline CDR1 is PRHDT and CDR2 FYEKMQ (reference sequence). Written as DNA, the CDR3 is TGTGCCAGCAGCCCACAGGGGAACTATGGCTACACCTTC. Its protein is CASSPQGNYGYTF. The full variable domain, rest sourced from reference TRBV13 and TRBJ1-2, is AAGVIQSPRHLIKEKRETATLKCYPIPRHDTVYWYQQGPGQDPQFLISFYEKMQSDKGSIPDRFSAQQFSDYHSELNMSSLELGDSALYFCASSPQGNYGYTFGSGTRLTVV.

The V and J genes are TRBV5-1 and TRBJ2-3; 11 bases are shared with TRBD2. The CDR3 has 18 amino acids. CDR1 is SGHRS, CDR2 YFSETQ, per germline. Trimming at V came to 0 bases and at J to 0 bases, leaving 6 bases not matched to a gene. This CDR3 reads CASSLGVAGGPSTDTQYF. CDR3 DNA sequence: TGCGCCAGCAGCTTGGGAGTAGCGGGGGGGCCTAGCACAGATACGCAGTATTTT.

The chain recombines TRBV29-1 with TRBJ1-2, with unresolved D. The CDR3 length is 14 residues. Trimming pared 0 bases from V and 7 bases from J, leaving 15 bases between. In germline, CDR1 is SQVTM, CDR2 ANQGSEA. CDR3 sequence: CSVEDVGRSAGYTF. The DNA of the CDR3 is TGCAGCGTTGAAGATGTAGGGAGGTCCGCTGGCTACACCTTC.

This clone was counted only a few times. V is TRBV2 and J is TRBJ1-1; 8 bases are shared with TRBD1. From germline, CDR1 is SNHLY and CDR2 FYNNEI. Trimming removed 4 bases from V and 5 bases from J; junction bases left unmatched: 12. The CDR3 runs to 16 residues. The CDR3 is CASSGPGGAGGTEAFF. The CDR3 nucleotides read TGTGCCAGCAGTGGACCAGGGGGCGCGGGAGGGACTGAAGCTTTCTTT.

This chain connects TRBV18 to TRBJ2-2; possibly TRBD1 for D (6 bases). This CDR3 region has 15 residues. Trimming pared 4 bases from V and 9 bases from J, leaving 18 bases between. Germline values: CDR1 KGHSH, CDR2 LQKENI. CDR3 bases: TGTGCCAGCTCACTCAACAGGGATTTAAGCCGGGAGCTGTTTTTT. This gives the protein CASSLNRDLSRELFF.

V and J are TRBV27 and TRBJ2-7; possibly TRBD1 for D (5 bases). CDR1 MNHEY and CDR2 SMNVEV come from the germline V gene (reference sequence). V was pared by 4 bases and J by 5 bases, with 12 bases between. The CDR3 runs 13 residues. CDR3 sequence reads: CASSSTAIDEQYF. CDR3 DNA sequence: TGTGCCAGCAGTTCGACAGCAATCGACGAGCAGTACTTC.

This chain links TRBV13 with TRBJ2-7, with TRBD2 matching 9 bases. V was clipped by 5 bases and J by 0 bases; unmatched bases: 8. The CDR3 totals 16 residues. CDR1 is PRHDT, CDR2 FYEKMQ, per germline (reference sequence). The CDR3 DNA sequence: TGTGCCAGCAGCGCGGGCGGGAGGGCACCCTCCTACGAGCAGTACTTC. Residues: CASSAGGRAPSYEQYF.

This chain connects TRBV29-1 to TRBJ1-2; D perhaps matches TRBD1 (5 bases). V was pared by 6 bases and J by 6 bases, with 17 bases between. This CDR3 is 13 amino acids long. In germline, CDR1 is SQVTM, CDR2 ANQGSEA. The CDR3 bases are TGCAGCGTCGACCCCGAGGAGGGGAATGGCTACACCTTC. Translated, it gives CSVDPEEGNGYTF.

The V call is TRBV7-9, the J call TRBJ1-2, with D uncertain. In germline, CDR1 is SEHNR, CDR2 FQNEAQ (reference sequence). The CDR3 spans 14 residues. V lost 5 bases and J 3 bases, leaving 13 bases between the germline ends. DNA of the CDR3: TGTGCCAGCAGCGCGTCCGGGGTGTACTATGGCTACACCTTC. Encoded protein: CASSASGVYYGYTF.